One sample yielded the 9 T cell receptor beta chains listed below, sequenced in a study of chemoradiotherapy in HPV16-positive cancers. Sequenced by immunoSEQ multiplex PCR; TCRdb stores in-frame clones only, minus some. The profile shows 30,000 to 40,000 clones, 76% of them singletons. Sequencing used blood, obtained from a patient who underwent chemoradiotherapy. Receptors were obtained from a human donor with HPV-associated anogenital cancer.

V is TRBV7-9 and J is TRBJ2-5; 12 positions match TRBD2. This CDR3 spans 15 amino acids. Germline V gene sequence: CDR1 SEHNR, CDR2 FQNEAQ (reference sequence). V was pared by 5 bases and J by 5 bases, with 6 bases of the junction left unmatched. CDR3 coding DNA: TGTGCCAGCAGCCTGACTAGCGGGGGTACCGAGACCCAGTACTTC. Protein sequence: CASSLTSGGTETQYF.

The V gene is TRBV5-1, the J gene TRBJ2-7; 14 nucleotides line up with TRBD2. The germline gives CDR1 SGHRS, CDR2 YFSETQ. The CDR3 covers 16 residues. V shed 4 bases and J 3 bases; nucleotides not matched to a gene: 6. The chain's CDR3 is CASSSSGTSGGYEQYF. In nucleotides, the CDR3 is TGCGCCAGCAGCAGCTCCGGGACTAGCGGGGGCTACGAGCAGTACTTC.

The chain links TRBV5-3 to TRBJ1-5; D remains unclear. TRBV5-3 is designated an ORF whose function remains uncertain. Trimming removed 2 bases at V and 0 bases at J, with 15 bases between. The CDR3 is 17 residues long. CDR3 sequence reads: CARSFPGLFYSNQPQHF. In DNA form, the CDR3 reads TGTGCCAGAAGCTTTCCCGGCCTGTTTTATAGCAATCAGCCCCAGCATTTT.

V and J are TRBV2 and TRBJ2-2; D remains unclear. The CDR3 is 12 amino acids. Trimming took 9 bases from V and 4 from J, leaving 9 bases between them. Germline CDR1 is SNHLY and CDR2 is FYNNEI. The CDR3 sequence: CASRWGTGELFF. Written as DNA, the CDR3 is TGTGCCAGTAGGTGGGGCACCGGGGAGCTGTTTTTT.

V gene TRBV5-6 combines with J gene TRBJ1-2; D is possibly TRBD1 (5 bases). Germline values: CDR1 SGHDT, CDR2 YYEEEE. Deletions cut 0 bases from V and 8 bases from J, with 14 bases between. The CDR3 runs to 14 residues. The CDR3 sequence is CASSLDAGRGGYTF. In nucleotides, the CDR3 is TGTGCCAGCAGCTTGGATGCAGGGAGAGGCGGCTACACCTTC.

This clone occurred a few times. One end of the junction does not line up with germline, which may come from a read error. The chain links TRBV7-2 to TRBJ2-1; D is possibly TRBD2 (7 bases). This CDR3 spans 12 amino acids. Germline V gene data show CDR1 as SGHTA and CDR2 as FQGNSA. In nucleotides, the CDR3 is TGTGCCAGCAGTAGGGGGGGCCAAGGACGGGTCTTC. It translates to CASSRGGQGRVF.

The chain couples TRBV29-1 to TRBJ1-2; D call uncertain. Germline CDR1 SQVTM, CDR2 ANQGSEA. V was pared by 0 bases and J by 8 bases, with 13 bases between. The CDR3 consists of 13 residues. The CDR3 region has the DNA TGCAGCGTTGAAGATCCTAGCAGTGGAGGCTACACCTTC. Translating gives CSVEDPSSGGYTF.

This chain connects TRBV5-4 to TRBJ2-7; the match to TRBD2 covers 10 bases. The CDR3 runs to 15 residues. V lost 3 bases and J lost 1; bases outside the gene matches: 4. Germline V gives CDR1 SGHNT, CDR2 YYREEE (reference sequence). The CDR3: CASSSTSGYSYEQYF. The CDR3 coding sequence is TGTGCCAGCAGCTCGACTAGCGGGTATTCCTACGAGCAGTACTTC.

The chain uses TRBV27 and TRBJ2-7; 10 bases are shared with TRBD1. V lost 10 bases and J lost 2; bases outside the gene matches: 2. The CDR3 loop spans 12 amino acids. Germline loops: CDR1 MNHEY, CDR2 SMNVEV (reference sequence). The CDR3 loop reads CATGTGAYEQYF. The CDR3 DNA follows: TGTGCCACCGGGACAGGGGCCTACGAGCAGTACTTC.